A single sample gave rise to the 32 T cell receptor beta chains below, sequenced in a study of shared clonotypes between healthy human individuals. Using immunoSEQ multiplex PCR, the repertoire was profiled, and TCRdb retains in-frame clones only, with some absent. The sample lists some 1,100,000 clones, about four fifths occurring once. The sequencing sample was made of memory CD4+ T cells from PBMCs. Subset specified: CD45RA-negative fraction. These receptors came from a man between 18 and 29 years old in good health. Some clones in this sample may be carry-over from other donors' samples.

The rearrangement uses TRBV28 and TRBJ2-7; 8 nucleotides line up with TRBD2. Trimming took 5 bases from V and 1 from J; bases not matched to a gene: 13. The CDR3 spans 17 residues. Germline-derived CDR1 and CDR2 are MDHEN and SYDVKM. CDR3 nucleotides: TGTGCCAGCAGTCTCCTCCCCGGGAGGGCCCGATCCTACGAGCAGTACTTC. Translation gives CASSLLPGRARSYEQYF.

The rearrangement uses TRBV5-1 and TRBJ2-1; 16 nucleotides line up with TRBD2. The length of the CDR3 is 17 residues. V trimming: 4 bases; J trimming: 6 bases; junction bases outside the gene matches: 7. Germline-derived CDR1 and CDR2 are SGHRS and YFSETQ. CDR3 sequence reads: CASSARGTSGRGNEQFF. CDR3 DNA: TGCGCCAGCAGCGCCCGCGGGACTAGCGGGAGGGGCAATGAGCAGTTCTTC.

The chain carries TRBV7-2 and TRBJ2-3; 8 bases map to TRBD2. With 2 bases clipped from V and 4 bases from J, the junction kept 2 bases outside the gene matches. Per germline, CDR1 SGHTA and CDR2 FQGNSA. The CDR3 consists of 14 residues. The CDR3 sequence is CASSLRAGADTQYF. The CDR3 DNA sequence: TGTGCCAGCAGCTTACGAGCGGGGGCAGATACGCAGTATTTT.

This clone has only a few counts. The sample contains more than one DNA sequence encoding this CDR3. The J gene is TRBJ1-2, the V gene TRBV20-1; no definite D call. The CDR3 totals 11 residues. Germline V CDR1 and CDR2: DFQATT, SNEGSKA (reference sequence). Trimming removed 2 bases from V and 4 bases from J, with 5 bases in between. The CDR3 nucleotides read TGCAGTGCTAGACTGGGCTATGGCTACACCTTC. It codes for CSARLGYGYTF.

The chain links TRBV18 to TRBJ1-2; TRBD1 matches at 10 bases. The V gene's germline CDR1 is KGHSH and CDR2 LQKENI. CDR3 length equals 17 residues. V dropped 3 bases and J dropped 2; count of bases not matched to a gene: 9. The CDR3 DNA reads as TGTGCCAGCTCACCTATCCCTCCGGGACAGGGGAACTATGGCTACACCTTC. The encoded protein is CASSPIPPGQGNYGYTF.

This sequence joins TRBV6-5 and TRBJ1-5, with D uncertain. The CDR3 extends over 14 amino acids. Germline CDR1 is MNHEY and CDR2 is SVGAGI. The V and J ends lost 2 bases and 3 bases respectively, with 8 bases between them. In nucleotides, the CDR3 is TGTGCCAGCAGTTACAGCTCATTCAATCAGCCCCAGCATTTT. Translating it yields CASSYSSFNQPQHF.

The V gene is TRBV19, the J gene TRBJ2-2; 11 bases line up with TRBD2. The V segment lost 7 bases and the J segment 2 bases; nucleotides outside the gene matches: 3. Per germline, CDR1 LNHDA and CDR2 SQIVND (reference sequence). This CDR3 contains 15 residues. CDR3 coding DNA: TGTGCCAGTATCCGACTAGCGGGAAACACCGGGGAGCTGTTTTTT. Its protein is CASIRLAGNTGELFF.

This rearrangement joins TRBV2 to TRBJ2-3; the match to TRBD2 covers 8 bases. The trim removed 7 bases at V and 0 bases at J, leaving 6 bases unmatched. Germline lookup yields CDR1 SNHLY and CDR2 FYNNEI. There are 15 residues in the CDR3. This CDR3 is CASNKLAASTDTQYF. The CDR3 DNA reads as TGTGCCAGCAATAAACTAGCGGCAAGCACAGATACGCAGTATTTT. Based on the CDR3 plus reference TRBV2 and TRBJ2-3, the full variable domain is EPEVTQTPSHQVTQMGQEVILRCVPISNHLYFYWYRQILGQKVEFLVSFYNNEISEKSEIFDDQFSVERPDGSNFTLKIRSTKLEDSAMYFCASNKLAASTDTQYFGPGTRLTVL.

J is TRBJ2-7 and V is TRBV6-1; possibly TRBD1 or TRBD2 for D (6 bases each). Germline values: CDR1 MNHNS, CDR2 SASEGT. Trimming pared 0 bases from V and 0 bases from J, leaving 12 bases between. The CDR3 contains 16 residues. CDR3 in DNA: TGTGCCAGCAGTGAAGCGGGGGGCCGGCTCTCCTACGAGCAGTACTTC. This gives the protein CASSEAGGRLSYEQYF.

Details on this clone: Other nucleotide sequences in the sample specify the same CDR3. This rearrangement joins TRBV5-1 to TRBJ1-3; no definite D call. The germline gives CDR1 SGHRS, CDR2 YFSETQ. This CDR3 region has 13 residues. With 0 bases removed from V and 4 bases from J, the gap between germline ends came to 5 bases. The CDR3 here is CASSLGEGNTIYF. As DNA, the CDR3 is TGCGCCAGCAGCTTGGGAGAAGGAAACACCATATATTTT. The full variable domain, rest sourced from reference TRBV5-1 and TRBJ1-3, is KAGVTQTPRYLIKTRGQQVTLSCSPISGHRSVSWYQQTPGQGLQFLFEYFSETQRNKGNFPGRFSGRQFSNSRSEMNVSTLELGDSALYLCASSLGEGNTIYFGEGSWLTVV.

This chain uses TRBV20-1 with TRBJ2-1; D gene uncertain. V gave up 5 bases and J gave up 6 bases, with 8 bases separating them. The CDR3 runs to 11 residues. Germline V CDR1 and CDR2: DFQATT, SNEGSKA (reference sequence). The chain's CDR3 is CSALRSNEQFF. CDR3 coding DNA: TGCAGTGCTCTCAGAAGCAATGAGCAGTTCTTC.

For the CDR3, the DNA is TGTGCCAGCTCCCCTTTCTCAGCCGATTCAATACCTGAAAAACTGTTTTTT. Protein: CASSPFSADSIPEKLFF. This chain uses TRBV27 with TRBJ1-4; no firm D call. V shed 8 bases and J shed 7 bases, with 26 bases lying between them. The CDR3 extends over 17 amino acids. The germline gives CDR1 MNHEY, CDR2 SMNVEV (reference sequence).

With regard to this clone: This sample also contains other DNA sequences that code for the same CDR3. The chain has TRBV18 and TRBJ2-5, with D uncertain. Germline CDR1 KGHSH, CDR2 LQKENI. The CDR3 has 13 residues. V gave up 3 bases and J gave up 2 bases, with 7 bases separating them. The CDR3 sequence: CASSPSLQETQYF. CDR3 DNA: TGTGCCAGCTCACCTTCCCTTCAAGAGACCCAGTACTTC.

The chain employs TRBV11-2 and TRBJ2-5; D gene unclear. V was pared by 4 bases and J by 0 bases, with 6 bases between. The germline gives CDR1 SGHAT, CDR2 FQNNGV. The CDR3 has 13 amino acids. The CDR3 region is CASSWTDQETQYF. CDR3 DNA sequence: TGTGCCAGCAGCTGGACGGACCAAGAGACCCAGTACTTC.

The chain carries TRBV10-3 and TRBJ2-1; 8 bases match TRBD2. Looked up from germline, CDR1 is ENHRY and CDR2 is SYGVKD. There are 12 residues in the CDR3. J lost 8 bases, V lost 10 bases, and 7 bases had no gene match. The DNA for the CDR3 is TGTGCCACCCGGCGGGAGGTGGATGAGCAGTTCTTC. Protein: CATRREVDEQFF.

The genes are TRBV7-8 and TRBJ2-2, with 7 bases that match TRBD2. V lost 5 bases, J lost 0 bases, and 3 bases stayed unmatched. The CDR3 loop spans 15 amino acids. Germline V gene sequence: CDR1 SGHVS, CDR2 FQNEAQ. DNA for the CDR3: TGTGCCAGCAGCGGGGGGACTACGAACACCGGGGAGCTGTTTTTT. Its protein is CASSGGTTNTGELFF. Supplemented by reference TRBV7-8 and TRBJ2-2, the full variable domain reads GAGVSQSPRYKVAKRGQDVALRCDPISGHVSLFWYQQALGQGPEFLTYFQNEAQLDKSGLPSDRFFAERPEGSVSTLKIQRTQQEDSAVYLCASSGGTTNTGELFFGEGSRLTVL.

This sequence joins TRBV10-3 and TRBJ1-5; tentative D call: TRBD1 (5 bases). The CDR3 spans 13 residues. V shed 6 bases and J shed 11 bases, with 17 bases lying between them. From germline, CDR1 is ENHRY and CDR2 SYGVKD. DNA of the CDR3: TGTGCCATCAGATCCGGGGCGACTACGGCCCAGCATTTT. Amino acid sequence: CAIRSGATTAQHF.

This clone was observed many times. The V gene is TRBV6-1, the J gene TRBJ2-5; 8 bases agree with TRBD2. V lost 2 bases, J lost 2 bases, and 13 bases stayed unmatched. The CDR3 sequence is 18 residues long. Germline V CDR1 and CDR2: MNHNS, SASEGT. CDR3 amino acids: CASSENKGAGGLQETQYF. CDR3 bases: TGTGCCAGCAGTGAAAATAAAGGGGCGGGAGGTCTACAAGAGACCCAGTACTTC.

Here the CDR3 reads CASSESGWVAELAKNIQYF. For the CDR3, the DNA is TGTGCCAGCAGTGAATCGGGGTGGGTGGCAGAGCTAGCCAAAAACATTCAGTACTTC. The rearrangement joins TRBV6-1 to TRBJ2-4, with D possibly matching TRBD2 (5 bases). Germline CDR1 reads MNHNS; CDR2 reads SASEGT. This CDR3 has 19 amino acids. Trimming took off 2 bases at V and 0 bases at J, with 20 bases between the two ends.

The chain recombines TRBV6-6 with TRBJ1-2; perhaps TRBD1 as D (6 bases). The ends were cut back, 7 bases at V and 3 bases at J, with 18 bases in the middle. This CDR3 has 15 amino acids. CDR1 is MNHNY and CDR2 is SVGAGI in the germline V gene (reference sequence). This CDR3 is CASTPTGREDYGYTF. Written as DNA, the CDR3 is TGTGCCAGCACTCCAACAGGGAGGGAAGACTATGGCTACACCTTC.

The chain links TRBV7-3 to TRBJ2-3; 9 bases fit TRBD1. The V segment lost 5 bases and the J segment 6 bases; nucleotides outside the gene matches: 6. The CDR3 has 14 amino acids. From germline, CDR1 is SGHTA and CDR2 FQGTGA. The CDR3 loop reads CASSLGQGMDTQYF. The CDR3, as DNA: TGTGCCAGCAGCCTGGGACAGGGAATGGATACGCAGTATTTT.

The chain combines TRBV4-3 with TRBJ2-5; TRBD1 agrees at 8 bases. The trim removed 6 bases at V and 5 bases at J, leaving 14 bases unmatched. The CDR3 spans 16 residues. Germline-derived CDR1 and CDR2 are LGHNA and YSLEER. The chain's CDR3 is CASSHTAMGQEETQYF. In DNA form, the CDR3 reads TGCGCCAGCAGTCACACCGCCATGGGACAGGAGGAGACCCAGTACTTC.

The genes are TRBV7-9 and TRBJ2-1, with 8 bases that match TRBD2. Trimming at V came to 5 bases and at J to 10 bases, leaving 13 bases not matched to a gene. The CDR3 runs to 15 residues. CDR1 and CDR2 from the germline V gene are SEHNR and FQNEAQ (reference sequence). The DNA for the CDR3 is TGTGCCAGCAGCCCCTGGACTAGCAGAGACTCGGAGCAGTTCTTC. Translating gives CASSPWTSRDSEQFF.

The chain is built from TRBV18 and TRBJ1-1; no definite D call. This CDR3 has 13 amino acids. The germline V gene encodes CDR1 KGHSH and CDR2 LQKENI. Trimming left V 4 bases short and J 0 bases short, with 6 bases between. CDR3 in DNA: TGTGCCAGCTCACTGAACATGAACACTGAAGCTTTCTTT. Amino acids: CASSLNMNTEAFF.

This clone was counted between two and nine times. This chain links TRBV27 with TRBJ2-7; D is possibly TRBD1 (6 bases). V was shortened by 4 bases and J by 0 bases, with 13 bases between the two germline ends. The CDR3 extends over 15 amino acids. Germline V gene sequence: CDR1 MNHEY, CDR2 SMNVEV (reference sequence). The CDR3 DNA reads as TGTGCCAGCAGTTCAACCGACAGGAGCTCCTACGAGCAGTACTTC. This sequence encodes CASSSTDRSSYEQYF.

V gene TRBV7-3 combines with J gene TRBJ1-2; 9 nucleotides align to TRBD1. Germline CDR1 is SGHTA and CDR2 is FQGTGA. After removal of 8 bases from V and 4 bases from J, the junction contained 5 bases not matched to a gene. CDR3 length equals 13 residues. The CDR3 DNA is TGTGCCAGCTCCAGGGGACAGGGCTATGGCTACACCTTC. It codes for CASSRGQGYGYTF.

V is TRBV2 and J is TRBJ1-2; a possible D gene is TRBD1 (5 bases). V lost 4 bases, J lost 2 bases, and 8 bases lay in between. There are 13 residues in the CDR3. Germline V gene lookup returns CDR1 SNHLY and CDR2 FYNNEI. The CDR3 nucleotides are TGTGCCAGCAGTGTATCAGGGAACTATGGCTACACCTTC. It translates to CASSVSGNYGYTF.

The chain combines TRBV7-6 with TRBJ2-2, with TRBD2 identical over 12 bases. With 6 bases clipped from V and 4 bases from J, the junction kept 15 bases outside the gene matches. The germline gives CDR1 SGHVS, CDR2 FNYEAQ. The CDR3 totals 19 residues. CDR3 sequence (DNA): TGTGCCAGCAGTCCCTACTCCCCAACTAGCGGGAGGATCACCGGGGAGCTGTTTTTT. It translates to CASSPYSPTSGRITGELFF. Using reference TRBV7-6 and TRBJ2-2 for the parts outside the CDR3, the full variable domain is GAGVSQSPRYKVTKRGQDVALRCDPISGHVSLYWYRQALGQGPEFLTYFNYEAQQDKSGLPNDRFSAERPEGSISTLTIQRTEQRDSAMYRCASSPYSPTSGRITGELFFGEGSRLTVL.

The rearrangement joins TRBV7-2 to TRBJ2-7; no clear D. This CDR3 is 13 amino acids long. The germline CDR1 and CDR2 sequences are SGHTA and FQGNSA. V lost 0 bases, J lost 4 bases, and 7 bases lay in between. CDR3 coding DNA: TGTGCCAGCAGCTTAGCGCTGTGGTACGAGCAGTACTTC. Amino acid sequence: CASSLALWYEQYF.

CDR3 bases: TGTGCCAGCAGGCTAGCGGGGAGCTCCTACGAGCAGTACTTC. Residues: CASRLAGSSYEQYF. The V and J genes are TRBV27 and TRBJ2-7, with 9 positions matching TRBD2. Trimming took 6 bases from V and 0 from J; bases not matched to a gene: 3. This CDR3 is 14 amino acids long. CDR1 and CDR2 from the germline V gene are MNHEY and SMNVEV (reference sequence).

The chain recombines TRBV7-6 with TRBJ2-1; the D gene is possibly TRBD1 (5 bases). The ends were cut back, 1 base at V and 7 bases at J, with 14 bases in the middle. The CDR3 has 15 residues. CDR1 is SGHVS, CDR2 FNYEAQ, per germline. The CDR3 here is CASSLGQFTVNEQFF. CDR3 sequence (DNA): TGTGCCAGCAGCTTAGGACAGTTCACAGTGAATGAGCAGTTCTTC.

The chain employs TRBV29-1 and TRBJ2-1; D is perhaps TRBD2 (6 bases). The CDR3 consists of 16 residues. Germline CDR1 SQVTM, CDR2 ANQGSEA. Trimming removed 6 bases at V and 7 bases at J, with 25 bases between. The CDR3 region has the DNA TGCAGCGTCAATGTTCGATTAGCGGATACCTCTAATGAGCAGTTCTTC. Its protein product is CSVNVRLADTSNEQFF.